The 25 T cell receptor beta chains reported below all come from one sample, sequenced in a study of regulatory T cells in long-lasting Graves disease. Combining iRepertoire HTBI primers with Arm-PCR of CDR3 regions, the authors built TCR beta libraries. Via MiXCR, TCRdb re-called the multiplex PCR reads, giving one row per CDR3 protein. The profile shows some 460,000 distinct CDR3 sequences, around 15% of them singletons. The time point denotes: newly diagnosed GD, antithyroid drugs for less than 3 months. With RNA extracted from PBMCs as input, the TCR library was made. A further study also used this sample, focusing on T cells in Graves' hyperthyroidism and ophthalmopathy.

The material was peripheral blood mononuclear cells (PBMCs), obtained at new diagnosis, from a patient treated with antithyroid drugs. These receptors originate from a man between 40 and 49 years old with Graves disease.

This clonotype came up many times. The CDR3 nucleotides read TGTGCCACCAGTGAGTCACTAGGAAAACTGTTTTTT. It specifies CATSESLGKLFF. J is TRBJ1-4 and V is TRBV24-1; the D is unclear. The germline CDR1 and CDR2 sequences are KGHDR and SFDVKD. The CDR3 contains 12 residues. Trimming took off 4 bases at V and 10 bases at J, with 9 bases between the two ends.

This sequence joins TRBV10-3 and TRBJ1-1; 10 bases are a match to TRBD1. Trimming removed 1 base from V and 1 base from J; junction bases left unmatched: 0. CDR3 size: 15 residues. Per the germline V gene, CDR1 is ENHRY and CDR2 is SYGVKD. The CDR3 loop is CAISEWTGGNTEAFF. Written as DNA, the CDR3 is TGTGCCATCAGTGAGTGGACAGGGGGGAACACTGAAGCTTTCTTT.

This clonotype was seen a few times. The rearrangement links TRBV4-1 to TRBJ2-2; possibly TRBD2 for D (6 bases). CDR1 is MGHRA and CDR2 is YSYEKL in the germline V gene. V lost 1 base and J lost 1, with 16 bases in between. The CDR3 runs to 18 residues. The CDR3 sequence: CASSQVRRAKGNTGELFF. For the CDR3, the DNA is TGCGCCAGCAGCCAAGTCCGGAGGGCCAAAGGGAACACCGGGGAGCTGTTTTTT.

This clonotype was recorded at least ten times. The chain has TRBV10-3 and TRBJ2-3; possibly TRBD1 for D (5 bases). Germline CDR1 reads ENHRY; CDR2 reads SYGVKD. The V gene lost 9 bases and the J gene lost 1 base, with 11 bases spanning the gap. The CDR3 covers 13 residues. This CDR3 is CAMGPAGTDTQYF. CDR3 DNA sequence: TGTGCCATGGGGCCTGCGGGCACAGATACGCAGTATTTT.

Many counts were recorded for this clonotype. The chain employs TRBV29-1 and TRBJ1-1; D gene ambiguous. Trimming cost V 3 bases and J 5 bases, with 7 bases left between them. Germline CDR1 reads SQVTM; CDR2 reads ANQGSEA. This CDR3 has 11 residues. CDR3: CSVDSRTEAFF. The CDR3 DNA is TGCAGCGTTGATAGTCGAACTGAAGCTTTCTTT.

In this sample, this clonotype turned up many times. The genes are TRBV6-2 or TRBV6-3 and TRBJ2-7; a weak D match, TRBD1 (6 bases). Germline V gene data show CDR1 as MNHEY and CDR2 as SVGEGT. CDR3 length equals 13 residues. The V end lost 8 bases, the J end lost 3 bases, and 14 bases lay between the germline ends. CDR3 in DNA: TGTGCCAGCCAGCGACAGGCCTACTACGAGCAGTACTTC. It specifies CASQRQAYYEQYF.

As for this clonotype: The junction differs from germline at one of its ends, possibly a read error. This rearrangement joins TRBV7-7 to TRBJ2-2; the D gene is possibly TRBD2 (5 bases). In germline, CDR1 is SSHAT, CDR2 FNYEAQ (reference sequence). The CDR3 has 15 residues. The CDR3 nucleotides read TGTGCTAGCAGCTTAGGTGGGAGAAAGACCGGGGAGCTGTTTTTT. Translated: CASSLGGRKTGELFF.

This clonotype was recorded at least ten times. The chain is built from TRBV20-1 and TRBJ2-1; D unresolved. The CDR3 has 14 amino acids. V gave up 3 bases and J gave up 3 bases, with 12 bases separating them. Germline loops: CDR1 DFQATT, CDR2 SNEGSKA (reference sequence). DNA of the CDR3: TGCAGTGCTAGTAACACCCCGGGCTACAATGAGCAGTTCTTC. Its protein is CSASNTPGYNEQFF.

This clonotype turned up a few times. A much larger clone lies a single base off, so this may be a read error. The chain combines TRBV6-5 with TRBJ2-2; D tentatively reads TRBD1 or TRBD2 (5 bases each). CDR1 MNHEY and CDR2 SVGAGI come from the germline V gene. CDR3 length: 14 amino acids. Trimming removed 2 bases from V and 2 bases from J, with 6 bases in between. In DNA form, the CDR3 reads TGTGCCAGCAGTTACGGGGGAAACACCGGGGAGCTGTTTTTT. Encoded protein: CASSYGGNTGELFF.

In this sample, this clonotype turned up a few times. This rearrangement joins TRBV19 to TRBJ2-7, with D possibly TRBD2 on 6 matching bases. Germline V gene data show CDR1 as LNHDA and CDR2 as SQIVND (reference sequence). The germline V and J ends were trimmed by 5 bases and 2 bases, with 13 bases remaining between them. The CDR3 totals 14 residues. CDR3 loop: CASSSLPGAYEQYF. CDR3 sequence (DNA): TGTGCCAGTAGTTCCCTCCCGGGGGCCTACGAGCAGTACTTC.

There are many counts of this clonotype. The chain joins TRBV7-2 to TRBJ2-3, with D uncertain. V lost 3 bases to trimming and J lost 4 bases, with 8 bases between them. The CDR3 covers 13 residues. Germline loops: CDR1 SGHTA, CDR2 FQGNSA. The CDR3 loop is CASSLIVADTQYF. The CDR3 nucleotides are TGTGCCAGCAGCTTGATTGTCGCAGATACGCAGTATTTT. The full variable domain, with the rest looked up from reference TRBV7-2 and TRBJ2-3, is GAGVSQSPSNKVTEKGKDVELRCDPISGHTALYWYRQSLGQGLEFLIYFQGNSAPDKSGLPSDRFSAERTGGSVSTLTIQRTQQEDSAVYLCASSLIVADTQYFGPGTRLTVL.

This clonotype came up a few times. The chain is built from TRBV4-1 and TRBJ2-7; 10 nucleotides match TRBD2. The length of the CDR3 is 15 residues. Germline loops: CDR1 MGHRA, CDR2 YSYEKL. Unmatched junction bases numbered 7, after V lost 1 base and J lost 7 bases. The DNA of the CDR3 is TGCGCCAGCAGCCAAGCGTTAGCGGGAGGAAGAGAGCAGTACTTC. It is translated as CASSQALAGGREQYF.

For the CDR3, the DNA is TGTGCCAGCAGCTTAGGCGGCCTAGCGTGGTATTTT. Amino acid sequence: CASSLGGLAWYF. The chain links TRBV7-9 to TRBJ2-3, with D possibly being TRBD2 (6 bases). With 1 base removed from V and 14 bases from J, the gap between germline ends came to 13 bases. The CDR3 has 12 amino acids. Germline lookup yields CDR1 SEHNR and CDR2 FQNEAQ (reference sequence).

This clonotype occurred many times. The chain employs TRBV13 and TRBJ2-5, with 7 bases identical to TRBD2. The germline V gene encodes CDR1 PRHDT and CDR2 FYEKMQ (reference sequence). This CDR3 region has 16 residues. After removal of 3 bases from V and 2 bases from J, the junction contained 9 bases not matched to a gene. CDR3 bases: TGTGCCAGCAGCTTTCGGCGGGAGACTTGGCAAGAGACCCAGTACTTC. It codes for CASSFRRETWQETQYF. The full variable domain, with the rest looked up from reference TRBV13 and TRBJ2-5, is AAGVIQSPRHLIKEKRETATLKCYPIPRHDTVYWYQQGPGQDPQFLISFYEKMQSDKGSIPDRFSAQQFSDYHSELNMSSLELGDSALYFCASSFRRETWQETQYFGPGTRLLVL.

There are many counts of this clonotype. The chain employs TRBV12-3 or TRBV12-4 and TRBJ2-3; D is unclear. The CDR3 spans 10 residues. V was trimmed by 8 bases and J by 8 bases, leaving 8 bases between them. CDR3 loop: CASGKVTQYF. CDR3 nucleotides: TGTGCCAGCGGGAAGGTTACGCAGTATTTT.

This clonotype appeared many times. This chain uses TRBV6-1 with TRBJ2-3, with a weak D call TRBD1 (6 bases). Germline-derived CDR1 and CDR2 are MNHNS and SASEGT. Trimming took off 2 bases at V and 3 bases at J, with 9 bases between the two ends. The CDR3 has 14 amino acids. The CDR3 loop reads CASSELQGTDTQYF. The CDR3 region has the DNA TGTGCCAGCAGTGAATTACAGGGTACAGATACGCAGTATTTT.

There are a few counts of this clonotype. The chain combines TRBV10-1 with TRBJ2-1, with D maybe TRBD1 (6 bases). This CDR3 has 15 amino acids. Germline CDR1 WNHNN, CDR2 SYGVQD (reference sequence). Between the trimmed V and J ends, which lost 2 bases and 2 bases, there was a span of 10 bases. The CDR3: CASSEDRNPYNEQFF. The DNA for the CDR3 is TGCGCCAGCAGTGAGGACAGGAATCCCTACAATGAGCAGTTCTTC.

This clonotype was detected a few times. V and J are TRBV28 and TRBJ1-6; TRBD1 is a possible D gene (5 bases). Germline lookup yields CDR1 MDHEN and CDR2 SYDVKM. The CDR3 is 12 residues long. Trimming pared 7 bases from V and 10 bases from J, leaving 11 bases between. CDR3 protein: CASKKGWSPLHF. Here the CDR3 DNA reads TGTGCCAGCAAGAAGGGGTGGTCACCCCTCCACTTT. Combining the CDR3 with reference TRBV28 and TRBJ1-6 gives the whole variable domain DVKVTQSSRYLVKRTGEKVFLECVQDMDHENMFWYRQDPGLGLRLIYFSYDVKMKEKGDIPEGYSVSREKKERFSLILESASTNQTSMYLCASKKGWSPLHFGNGTRLTVT.

The chain uses TRBV20-1 and TRBJ2-2; D is unresolved. This CDR3 has 13 amino acids. The V gene lost 1 base and the J gene lost 2 bases, with 5 bases spanning the gap. Germline V gene sequence: CDR1 DFQATT, CDR2 SNEGSKA (reference sequence). The CDR3: CSARGVNTGELFF. The DNA of the CDR3 is TGCAGTGCTAGAGGGGTTAACACCGGGGAGCTGTTTTTT.

In its sample, this clonotype was seen a few times. The chain recombines TRBV6-2 or TRBV6-3 with TRBJ2-4; no clear D. CDR1 MNHEY and CDR2 SVGEGT come from the germline V gene. The V gene lost 11 bases and the J gene lost 7 bases, with 18 bases spanning the gap. CDR3 length equals 13 residues. The CDR3 DNA follows: TGTGCCGGCCGTAGTGACACCTCGAACATTCAGTACTTC. Translating it yields CAGRSDTSNIQYF.

This clonotype was found many times. The chain is built from TRBV30 and TRBJ1-1; a possible D gene is TRBD1 (6 bases). The CDR3 has 14 amino acids. The germline V gene has CDR1 GTSNPN and CDR2 SVGIG (reference sequence). Trimming left V 0 bases short and J 4 bases short, with 12 bases between. The CDR3 nucleotides are TGTGCCTGGAGTGTACAACAGGGATTCACTGAAGCTTTCTTT. It yields the protein CAWSVQQGFTEAFF. The full variable domain, completed using reference TRBV30 and TRBJ1-1, is SQTIHQWPATLVQPVGSPLSLECTVEGTSNPNLYWYRQAAGRGLQLLFYSVGIGQISSEVPQNLSASRPQDRQFILSSKKLLLSDSGFYLCAWSVQQGFTEAFFGQGTRLTVV.

CDR3 amino acids: CSVGHDYEQYF. The CDR3 DNA follows: TGCAGCGTTGGACACGACTACGAGCAGTACTTC. The chain couples TRBV29-1 to TRBJ2-7, with no clear D. CDR1 is SQVTM and CDR2 is ANQGSEA in the germline V gene. Trimming left V 4 bases short and J 3 bases short, with 7 bases between. The length of the CDR3 is 11 residues.

The chain carries TRBV19 and TRBJ2-7, with TRBD1 identical over 9 bases. With V trimmed by 3 bases and J by 3 bases, 3 bases remained unmatched. The CDR3 contains 14 residues. Germline lookup yields CDR1 LNHDA and CDR2 SQIVND (reference sequence). CDR3 amino acids: CASSIRDRVYEQYF. CDR3 nucleotides: TGTGCCAGTAGTATCCGGGACAGGGTCTACGAGCAGTACTTC.

This clonotype was picked up a small number of times. The chain couples TRBV7-9 to TRBJ1-3; unclear D gene. Trimming cost V 3 bases and J 0 bases, with 12 bases left between them. The germline V gene has CDR1 SEHNR and CDR2 FQNEAQ (reference sequence). This CDR3 contains 16 residues. The CDR3 is CASSLLNGISGNTIYF. The DNA for the CDR3 is TGTGCCAGCAGCTTGTTAAACGGCATCTCTGGAAACACCATATATTTT.

This clonotype was found many times. The chain combines TRBV28 with TRBJ2-1; 9 bases are shared with TRBD1. V shed 6 bases, J shed 6 bases, and the junction held 3 bases outside the gene matches. Germline assignment: CDR1 MDHEN and CDR2 SYDVKM. The CDR3 is 13 residues long. The CDR3 here is CASSSGQGNEQFF. The CDR3, as DNA: TGTGCCAGCAGCTCGGGACAGGGCAATGAGCAGTTCTTC.